This T cell receptor beta chain is drawn from a study of early T cells in non-severe SARS-CoV-2 infection (TCRdb year 2021). The study in broad terms: Because TCR sequencing relied on bulk RNA taken from unsorted whole blood, pairing of alpha and beta chains was not possible. Paper-wide results and their limitations: VDJdb matching was skewed toward anti-spike CD8 responses and likely underestimated virus-specific expansions, missing private and CD4 specificities.

Set within a cohort of healthcare workers in London, UK, this nested case-control study involved weekly PCR testing of nasopharyngeal swabs along with blood sampling. Between 23 and 31 March 2020, the week of the UK lockdown, healthcare workers were enrolled and then followed up weekly for as long as 16 weeks. V gives up 3 bases and J gives up 0 bases, and the segment between their germline ends measures 8 bases. The CDR3 goes from the cysteine to the phenylalanine over 15 residues. Just the 45-base CDR3 DNA is kept, in frame starting at base 1. Via the germline V gene, CDR1 is KGHSH and CDR2 LQKENI. As for this clonotype: The antigen it recognizes is unknown. Per-base quality was not reported, and no clone a single base away is much larger than it.

Library generation was performed with 5' RACE. The instrument given in TCRdb is NextSeq 500. Unique molecular identifiers were attached to individual cDNA molecules in the TCR library protocol so that sequencing error and PCR bias could be corrected. Sequencing covered both TCR alpha and beta chains, and within each sample the abundances of alpha and beta sequences were tightly co-correlated. Regarding the original processing steps: Decombinator V4 was used to perform V gene, J gene and CDR3 annotation of TCR sequences. Expanded TCRs were defined as changing significantly between any two time points under a Poisson model with p below 0.0001. TCR abundances were normalised to the total number of TCRs sequenced per sample and expressed as counts per million. TRAV1-2 paired with TRAJ12, TRAJ20 or TRAJ33 defined MAIT TCRs, while TRAV10 paired with TRAJ18 defined iNKT TCRs. A search of VDJdb, accessed on 1 November 2021, was run for TCRs annotated to CMV, EBV and SARS-CoV-2, with TCRs annotated for multiple antigens excluded. TCRdb applied fastp at Q25 and MiXCR to the public reads, then kept only in-frame beta chains. Every entry covers one CDR3 protein and lists the most common genes and DNA from its rows. TCRdb, not the original authors, processed these V and J calls. A total of more than 85,000 distinct CDR3 sequences appear in this sample, approximately 17% of them only once. 4.5% to 6.5% of the sample comes from the top ten.

The clonotype originates from an adult who was a healthcare worker with PCR-confirmed SARS-CoV-2 infection or an uninfected control (not recorded which). The sequencing used whole blood, collected at baseline. The rearrangement joined TRBV18 to TRBJ2-2, with no confident D gene call. The base sequence is TGTGCCAGCTCACCCCGGCATCCGAACACCGGGGAGCTGTTTTTT. Its protein product is CASSPRHPNTGELFF.